The text below deals with one T cell receptor (beta chain). By share, this clonotype ranks as large (0.1 to 1%). Base qualities are not provided; no much larger clone lies one nucleotide away. The entry originates in a study of Japanese encephalitis immunity and Zika vaccine responses (dated by TCRdb to the early 2020s). For the study in its entirety: Each included participant got alum-adjuvanted ZPIV three times, at weeks 0, 4 and 28, with every dose being 5.0 ug. TCR repertoires from a few flavivirus-naive individuals were additionally analyzed at weeks 2, 6 and 52 after the start of ZPIV vaccination. Before ZPIV, about a dozen participants were given one dose of YFV vaccine (YF-VAX), while nine participants were flavivirus-naive. Two to three months ahead of the first ZPIV dose, 11 to 12 participants were given JEV vaccine (IXIARO) as a two-dose regimen with the doses 28 days apart. For stimulations, either ZIKV structural-protein peptide pools divided into flavivirus-conserved and non-conserved sets or JEV or YFV peptides matching the pre-vaccination were used. The ZIKV peptides, 15-mers that overlapped by 11 residues, were chosen for containing NetMHCpan/NetMHCII-predicted epitopes with affinity below 50 nM. The study asked whether earlier vaccination against Japanese encephalitis virus (JEV) or yellow fever virus (YFV) shaped CD4 T cell responses to the Zika vaccine. More than 5 representative participants from each pre-vaccination group were selected for TCR sequencing, using samples from week 0 (after pre-vaccination and before ZPIV) and week 52.

General conclusions and limits of the study: Compared with YFV-pre-vaccinated donors, JEV-pre-vaccinated donors had higher repertoire similarity across time-points and stimulations, indicating that more clonotypes were common to ZIKV and JEV stimulation. After ZPIV, a significant decrease in repertoire richness of CD4 T cells responding to conserved ZIKV epitopes was observed in JEV-pre-vaccinated donors. Only a few individuals showed CD8 T cell responses to the ZIKV peptide pools, and those responses were of very low magnitude. Peptide-pool deconvolution was not performed because of sample size limitations, and consequently the individual peptides driving cross-reactive responses were not identified. Rather than the whole vaccinated cohort, the analysis covered just a subset of trial participants, namely those who received three doses and had adequate samples. Samples grouped by participant and showed no similarity between individuals, suggesting that no public TCRs were detected.

PBMCs were labeled with CellTrace CFSE and cultured for 5 to 6 days in RPMI with approximately 8.6% human serum plus peptide pools at 0.9 to 1 ug/mL each. On a BD FACSAria, proliferating CD4 T cells were sorted without fixation as live CD56-CD19-CD16-CD3+CD4+ CFSE-low cells. The enrolled adults were healthy, and microneutralization screening showed them to be seronegative for ZIKV, JEV, YFV, DENV and WNV. Samples were obtained from a phase 1, double-blinded, randomized, placebo-controlled trial of an alum-adjuvanted Zika purified-inactivated virus (ZPIV) vaccine. Peripheral blood mononuclear cells were isolated by standard procedure and stored frozen in liquid nitrogen until use. Library preparation used 5' RACE. Before sequencing, the TCRbeta libraries were pooled in amounts proportional to the number of cells sorted for each library. Total RNA from sorted cells was extracted with RNAzol RT, and cDNA was made with an oligo(dT) primer and a template-switching oligo. The TCRbeta V-CDR3-J region was amplified by PCR with Kapa HiFi between a SMARTer oligo primer and a TCRbeta constant-region primer. A second PCR attached Illumina adaptors and sample-specific index barcodes, followed by HighPrep bead cleanup and Bioanalyzer confirmation of a band of roughly 650 bp. Libraries were sequenced on an Illumina MiSeq with 2x151 bp paired-end reads. In the paper's pipeline: An in-house Java program demultiplexed the reads, and MiXCR assigned TCRbeta annotations and counted clonotypes. To assess repertoire overlap, Morisita-Horn indices from the R package vegan were used, along with UPGMA clustering and Circos plots of recurring clonotypes. Shannon diversity and richness were normalized to the highest possible value given the input cell numbers, yielding values from 0 to 1. MUSCLE was used to align CDR3beta sequences, SeqinR to compute distances, and R to plot multidimensional scaling. TCRdb took the public reads, trimmed them with fastp at Q25, ran MiXCR for clone calling and kept in-frame beta chains. Rows merge per CDR3 protein into single entries with the most common DNA and genes. The V and J calls, along with clone size, are taken from TCRdb and not from the paper's own processing. The sample profile shows about 260 distinct CDR3 sequences; roughly 4.5% of them were found once. The top ten clones comprise roughly 42% of the sample.

This sequence was found in an adult woman who received an inactivated Zika virus vaccine. This specimen consisted of antigen-activated CD4+ T cells from blood, cultured, obtained during a Zika inactivated vaccine study.

CDR3 sequence: CASSIQGSDGYTF. The DNA sequence is TGCGCCAGCAGCATCCAGGGATCGGATGGCTACACCTTC. The chain is assembled from TRBV4-3 and TRBJ1-2; the D gene is perhaps TRBD1, from 5 matching bases. V was cut back by 5 bases and J by 6 bases, leaving a gap of 13 bases between them. The germline V gene encodes CDR1 LGHNA and CDR2 YSLEER. From the cysteine up to the phenylalanine, the CDR3 has a length of 13 residues. The CDR3 DNA has 39 bases and is translated from base 1.